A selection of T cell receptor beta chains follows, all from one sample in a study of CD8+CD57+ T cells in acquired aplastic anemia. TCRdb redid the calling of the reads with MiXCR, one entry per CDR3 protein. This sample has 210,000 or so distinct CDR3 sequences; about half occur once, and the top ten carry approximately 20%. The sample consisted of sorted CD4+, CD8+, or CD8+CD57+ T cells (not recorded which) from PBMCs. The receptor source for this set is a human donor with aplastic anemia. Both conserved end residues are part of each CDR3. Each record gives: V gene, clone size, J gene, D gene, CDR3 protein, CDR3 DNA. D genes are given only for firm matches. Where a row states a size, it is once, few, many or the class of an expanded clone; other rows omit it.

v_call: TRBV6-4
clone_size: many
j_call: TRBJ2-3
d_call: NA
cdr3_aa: CASSQEGLDTQYF
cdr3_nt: TGTGCCAGCAGCCAAGAGGGGTTAGATACGCAGTATTTT

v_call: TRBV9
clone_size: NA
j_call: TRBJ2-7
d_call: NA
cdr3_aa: CASSVGPGTPSYEQYF
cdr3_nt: TGTGCCAGCAGCGTAGGTCCGGGGACACCCTCCTACGAGCAGTACTTC

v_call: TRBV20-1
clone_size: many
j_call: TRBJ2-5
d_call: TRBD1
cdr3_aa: CSAPGQPVETQYF
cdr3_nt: TGCAGTGCTCCGGGACAGCCGGTGGAGACCCAGTACTTC

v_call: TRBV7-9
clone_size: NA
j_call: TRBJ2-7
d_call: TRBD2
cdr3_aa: CASSEATSGDYEQYF
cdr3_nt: TGTGCCAGCAGCGAGGCTACTAGCGGGGACTACGAGCAGTACTTC

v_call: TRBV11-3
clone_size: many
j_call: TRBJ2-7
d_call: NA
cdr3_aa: CASSSPWGAKEQYF
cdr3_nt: TGTGCCAGCAGCTCACCCTGGGGGGCGAAGGAGCAGTACTTC

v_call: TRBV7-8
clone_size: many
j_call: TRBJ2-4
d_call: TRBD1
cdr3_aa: CASSLGAGGFGNIQYF
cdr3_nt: TGTGCCAGCAGCTTAGGGGCAGGGGGCTTCGGAAACATTCAGTACTTC

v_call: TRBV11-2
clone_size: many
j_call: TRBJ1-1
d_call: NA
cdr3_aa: CASSLDLSRGSEAFF
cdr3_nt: TGTGCCAGCAGCTTAGATCTGTCCAGGGGCTCTGAAGCTTTCTTT

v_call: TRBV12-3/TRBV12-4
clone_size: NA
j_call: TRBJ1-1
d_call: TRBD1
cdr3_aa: CASSPPGQAATEAFF
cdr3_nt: TGTGCCAGCAGTCCGCCGGGACAGGCAGCGACTGAAGCTTTCTTT

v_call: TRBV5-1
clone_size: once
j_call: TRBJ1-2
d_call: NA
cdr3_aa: CASSFSAGDYGYTF
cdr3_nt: TGCGCCAGCAGCTTCTCGGCAGGGGACTATGGCTACACCTTC

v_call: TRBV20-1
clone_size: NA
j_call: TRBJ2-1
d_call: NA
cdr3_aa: CSAREADYNEQFF
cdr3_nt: TGCAGTGCTAGAGAGGCCGATTATAATGAGCAGTTCTTC

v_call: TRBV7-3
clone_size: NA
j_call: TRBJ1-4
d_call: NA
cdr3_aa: CASSSPGGTGNEKLFF
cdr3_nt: TGTGCCAGCAGCTCACCCGGAGGGACGGGTAATGAAAAACTGTTTTTT

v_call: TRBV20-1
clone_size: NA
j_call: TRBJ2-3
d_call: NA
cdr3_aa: CSARPGGSDTQYF
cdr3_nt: TGCAGTGCTAGACCGGGTGGGTCAGATACGCAGTATTTT

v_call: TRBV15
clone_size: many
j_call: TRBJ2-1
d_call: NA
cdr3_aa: CATSRDWGAYNEQFF
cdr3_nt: TGTGCCACCAGCAGAGATTGGGGGGCCTACAATGAGCAGTTCTTC

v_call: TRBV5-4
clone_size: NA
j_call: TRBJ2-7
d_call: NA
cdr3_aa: CASSLKGETYEQYF
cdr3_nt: TGTGCCAGCAGCTTGAAGGGGGAAACCTACGAGCAGTACTTC

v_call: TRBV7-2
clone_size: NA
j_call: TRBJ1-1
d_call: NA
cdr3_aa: CASTPRGYTEAFF
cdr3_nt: TGTGCCAGCACTCCGAGGGGGTACACTGAAGCTTTCTTT

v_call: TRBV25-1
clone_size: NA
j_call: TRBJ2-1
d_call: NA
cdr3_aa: CASSELDSYNEQFF
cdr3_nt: TGTGCCAGCAGTGAATTGGACAGTTACAATGAGCAGTTCTTC

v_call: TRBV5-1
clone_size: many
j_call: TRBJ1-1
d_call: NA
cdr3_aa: CASSLRTNTEAFF
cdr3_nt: TGCGCCAGCAGCTTGAGGACGAACACTGAAGCTTTCTTT

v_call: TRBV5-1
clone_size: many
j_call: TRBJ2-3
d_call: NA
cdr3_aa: CASSWRSADTQYF
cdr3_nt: TGCGCCAGCAGCTGGAGGTCCGCAGATACGCAGTATTTT

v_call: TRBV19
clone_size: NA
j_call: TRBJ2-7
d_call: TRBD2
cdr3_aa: CASSIAGGRSEQYF
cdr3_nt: TGTGCCAGTAGTATAGCGGGAGGCCGCTCCGAGCAGTACTTC

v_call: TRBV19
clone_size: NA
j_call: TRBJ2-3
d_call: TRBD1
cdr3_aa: CAVSQGVGTDTQYF
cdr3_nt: TGTGCCGTCTCCCAGGGGGTGGGCACAGATACGCAGTATTTT

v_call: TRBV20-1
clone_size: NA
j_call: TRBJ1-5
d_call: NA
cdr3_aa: CSARSEGGNNQPQHF
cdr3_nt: TGCAGTGCTAGATCGGAGGGGGGAAACAATCAGCCCCAGCATTTT

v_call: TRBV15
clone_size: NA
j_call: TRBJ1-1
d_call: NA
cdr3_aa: CATSREGVKGTEAFF
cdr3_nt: TGTGCCACCAGCAGAGAGGGGGTGAAGGGCACTGAAGCTTTCTTT

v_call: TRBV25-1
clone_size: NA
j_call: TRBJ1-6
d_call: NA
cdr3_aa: CASSSSILPPLHF
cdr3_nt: TGTGCCAGCAGTTCGTCCATCCTTCCACCCCTCCACTTT

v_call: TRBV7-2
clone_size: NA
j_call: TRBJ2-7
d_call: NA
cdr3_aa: CASSIQQGSGGYEQYF
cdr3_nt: TGTGCCAGCAGCATCCAACAGGGTTCGGGGGGATACGAGCAGTACTTC

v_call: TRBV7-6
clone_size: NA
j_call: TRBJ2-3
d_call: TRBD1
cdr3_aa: CASSLAGQGTDTQYF
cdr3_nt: TGTGCCAGCAGCTTAGCCGGACAGGGAACAGATACGCAGTATTTT

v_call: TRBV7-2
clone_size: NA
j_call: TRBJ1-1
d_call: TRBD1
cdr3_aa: CASSARQGNTEAFF
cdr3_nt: TGTGCCAGCAGTGCCCGACAGGGAAACACTGAAGCTTTCTTT

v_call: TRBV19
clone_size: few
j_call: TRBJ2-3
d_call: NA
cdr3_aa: CASRAGAGDTQYF
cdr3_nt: TGTGCCAGTAGGGCCGGGGCCGGGGATACGCAGTATTTT

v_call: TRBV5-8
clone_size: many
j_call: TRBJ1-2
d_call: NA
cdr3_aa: CASSKTGQMYGYTF
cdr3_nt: TGTGCCAGCAGCAAAACCGGGCAGATGTATGGCTACACCTTC

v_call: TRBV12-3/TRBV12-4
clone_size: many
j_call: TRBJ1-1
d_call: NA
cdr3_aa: CASSLGRKAFF
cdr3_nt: TGTGCCAGCAGTTTAGGGAGGAAGGCTTTCTTT

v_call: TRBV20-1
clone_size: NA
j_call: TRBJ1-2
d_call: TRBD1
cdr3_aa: CSANRPTQGEAYGYTF
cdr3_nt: TGCAGTGCTAATCGACCAACCCAGGGGGAAGCTTATGGCTACACCTTC

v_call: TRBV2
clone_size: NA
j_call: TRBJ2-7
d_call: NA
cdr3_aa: CASKSRRDSRQYF
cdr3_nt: TGTGCCAGCAAGAGCCGGAGGGATTCTCGGCAGTACTTC

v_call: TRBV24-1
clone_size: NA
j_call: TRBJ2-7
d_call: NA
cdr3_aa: CATSEGQYYEQYF
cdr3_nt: TGTGCCACCAGTGAGGGACAATACTACGAGCAGTACTTC

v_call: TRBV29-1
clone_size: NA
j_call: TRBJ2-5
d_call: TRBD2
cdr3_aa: CSRVAGETQYF
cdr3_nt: TGCAGCAGAGTAGCGGGAGAGACCCAGTACTTC

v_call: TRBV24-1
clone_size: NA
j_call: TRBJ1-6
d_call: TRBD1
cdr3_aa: CATIRQGDSPLHF
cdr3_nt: TGTGCCACCATTCGACAGGGTGATTCACCCCTCCACTTT

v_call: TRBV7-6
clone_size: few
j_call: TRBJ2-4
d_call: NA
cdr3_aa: CASSPRPLTRLSIAKNIQYF
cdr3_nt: TGTGCCAGCAGCCCCCGACCGTTGACAAGACTATCTATAGCCAAAAACATTCAGTACTTC

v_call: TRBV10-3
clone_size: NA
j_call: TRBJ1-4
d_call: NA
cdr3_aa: CAISEGDEKLFF
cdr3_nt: TGTGCCATCAGTGAGGGGGATGAAAAACTGTTTTTT

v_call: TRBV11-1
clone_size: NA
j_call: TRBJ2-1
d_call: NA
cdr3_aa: CASSRDQGSEQFF
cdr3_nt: TGTGCCAGCAGCCGAGACCAGGGAAGTGAGCAGTTCTTC

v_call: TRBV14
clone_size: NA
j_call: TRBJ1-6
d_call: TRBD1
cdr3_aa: CASSLVVWGQGVRLHF
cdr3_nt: TGTGCCAGCAGCTTAGTGGTGTGGGGACAGGGGGTTCGCCTCCACTTT

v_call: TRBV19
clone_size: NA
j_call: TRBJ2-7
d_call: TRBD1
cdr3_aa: CASSQQGESSYEQYF
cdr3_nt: TGTGCCAGTAGTCAACAGGGGGAGAGCTCCTACGAGCAGTACTTC